These 18 T cell receptor beta chains share one sample of origin, sequenced in a study of T-cell memory formation after mild COVID-19. TCRdb fed the 5' RACE reads into MiXCR, producing one record per CDR3 protein. The sample shows approximately 410,000 distinct CDR3 sequences, 20% to 30% of them seen only once. Sequenced material: PBMCs or a T cell subset sorted from them (not recorded which). All receptors derive from an adult woman who had mild COVID-19 (a few samples of this study predate the infection). Cell type and time point are not known.

The rearrangement links TRBV9 to TRBJ1-4, with 12 positions matching TRBD1. The CDR3 totals 15 residues. V was clipped by 4 bases and J by 7 bases; unmatched bases: 5. CDR1 is SGDLS and CDR2 is YYNGEE in the germline V gene. The CDR3 DNA is TGTGCCAGCAGCCCCGGGGACAGGGGGCGTGAAAAACTGTTTTTT. Protein product: CASSPGDRGREKLFF.

The V and J genes are TRBV24-1 and TRBJ2-1; D is unresolved. Germline V gene sequence: CDR1 KGHDR, CDR2 SFDVKD. The CDR3 covers 14 residues. V gave up 6 bases and J gave up 7 bases, with 15 bases separating them. In DNA, the CDR3 is TGTGCCACCAGTCCGCAGAGAACGGATAATGAGCAGTTCTTC. Translation gives CATSPQRTDNEQFF.

The chain is built from TRBV29-1 and TRBJ1-2; D ambiguous. Per germline, CDR1 SQVTM and CDR2 ANQGSEA. Deletions cut 7 bases from V and 4 bases from J, with 16 bases between. This CDR3 is 13 amino acids long. The CDR3: CSAAAGPPYGYTF. In nucleotides, the CDR3 is TGCAGCGCCGCGGCAGGACCCCCCTATGGCTACACCTTC.

This clonotype was seen a few times. CDR3 amino acids: CASSLGPTSGHETQYF. The CDR3 nucleotides read TGTGCCAGCAGCTTGGGCCCCACTAGCGGGCATGAGACCCAGTACTTC. The chain links TRBV5-6 to TRBJ2-5; 9 nucleotides agree with TRBD2. Germline V gives CDR1 SGHDT, CDR2 YYEEEE. V dropped 0 bases and J dropped 5; count of bases not matched to a gene: 8. CDR3 size: 16 residues. The entire variable domain, with the rest obtained from reference TRBV5-6 and TRBJ2-5, is as follows: DAGVTQSPTHLIKTRGQQVTLRCSPKSGHDTVSWYQQALGQGPQFIFQYYEEEERQRGNFPDRFSGHQFPNYSSELNVNALLLGDSALYLCASSLGPTSGHETQYFGPGTRLLVL.

This clonotype was counted at least ten times. V and J are TRBV4-2 and TRBJ2-2; D is possibly TRBD1 (5 bases). In germline, CDR1 is LGHNA, CDR2 YNFKEQ. Between the trimmed V and J ends, which lost 0 bases and 4 bases, there was a span of 9 bases. The CDR3 runs to 15 residues. DNA of the CDR3: TGTGCCAGCAGCCAAGAAGGGGAAGGCACCGGGGAGCTGTTTTTT. This sequence encodes CASSQEGEGTGELFF.

The chain uses TRBV7-9 and TRBJ2-3; D is undetermined. V lost 7 bases to trimming and J lost 2 bases, with 4 bases between them. This CDR3 comprises 11 residues. Germline CDR1 SEHNR, CDR2 FQNEAQ (reference sequence). The CDR3 loop reads CASTLTDTQYF. CDR3 nucleotide sequence: TGTGCCAGCACCCTCACAGATACGCAGTATTTT. The variable domain in full, with the rest retrieved from reference TRBV7-9 and TRBJ2-3, is DTGVSQNPRHKITKRGQNVTFRCDPISEHNRLYWYRQTLGQGPEFLTYFQNEAQLEKSRLLSDRFSAERPKGSFSTLEIQRTEQGDSAMYLCASTLTDTQYFGPGTRLTVL.

The chain uses TRBV12-3 or TRBV12-4 and TRBJ1-2; D perhaps matches TRBD1 (5 bases). The CDR3 is 12 residues long. Trimming took 4 bases from V and 8 from J, leaving 11 bases between them. This CDR3 reads CASSSPGVGYTF. CDR3 nucleotide sequence: TGTGCCAGCAGTTCCCCGGGGGTAGGCTACACCTTC.

V and J are TRBV12-3 or TRBV12-4 and TRBJ2-2, with D unclear. The CDR3 is 17 amino acids. V lost 4 bases, J lost 0 bases, and 15 bases lay in between. CDR3 loop: CASSSGFARANTGELFF. CDR3 sequence (DNA): TGTGCCAGCAGTTCGGGTTTTGCGAGAGCGAACACCGGGGAGCTGTTTTTT.

The V gene is TRBV7-3, the J gene TRBJ1-2; TRBD1 matches at 9 bases. The germline CDR1 and CDR2 sequences are SGHTA and FQGTGA. CDR3 size: 14 residues. V lost 5 bases to trimming and J lost 5 bases; unmatched junction nucleotides: 6. Here the CDR3 DNA reads TGTGCCAGCAGCCCCACAGGGGGCTTATATGGCTACACCTTC. Amino acid sequence: CASSPTGGLYGYTF.

This clonotype has just a few counts. V gene TRBV6-6 combines with J gene TRBJ2-3; D gene uncertain. This CDR3 spans 13 amino acids. The germline V and J ends were trimmed by 5 bases and 4 bases, with 10 bases remaining between them. Per germline, CDR1 MNHNY and CDR2 SVGAGI (reference sequence). In DNA, the CDR3 is TGTGCCAGCAGTCCCCGGCCCCCAGATACGCAGTATTTT. This encodes CASSPRPPDTQYF.

This chain joins TRBV4-3 and TRBJ2-7, with 7 bases aligning to TRBD1. This CDR3 has 17 residues. J gave up 7 bases and V 0 bases, and 15 bases lay outside the gene matches. CDR1 LGHNA and CDR2 YSLEER come from the germline V gene. In DNA, the CDR3 is TGCGCCAGCAGCCAAGATACGGCAGGGGGTCCCACCGTGGAGCAGTACTTC. As protein: CASSQDTAGGPTVEQYF.

This clonotype has a handful of counts. The V gene is TRBV9, the J gene TRBJ1-1; TRBD1 is a possible D gene (6 bases). The V gene's germline CDR1 is SGDLS and CDR2 YYNGEE. CDR3 length: 13 amino acids. The V end lost 0 bases, the J end lost 7 bases, and 10 bases lay between the germline ends. The CDR3 coding sequence is TGTGCCAGCAGCGTAGGTAAAGGGGGTGAAGCTTTCTTT. It encodes CASSVGKGGEAFF.

V and J are TRBV6-5 and TRBJ1-1; possible D gene TRBD1, 6 bases. The germline V and J ends were trimmed by 2 bases and 3 bases, with 10 bases remaining between them. From germline, CDR1 is MNHEY and CDR2 SVGAGI. The CDR3 sequence is 14 residues long. Here the CDR3 reads CASSYAGAYTEAFF. CDR3 nucleotides: TGTGCCAGCAGTTACGCAGGGGCCTACACTGAAGCTTTCTTT.

This clonotype was observed a single time. The V gene is TRBV5-1, the J gene TRBJ2-5, with 12 bases lining up with TRBD1. The CDR3 contains 16 residues. Germline lookup yields CDR1 SGHRS and CDR2 YFSETQ. V was clipped by 3 bases and J by 5 bases; unmatched bases: 8. The CDR3 DNA sequence: TGCGCCAGCAGCTACGGGACAGGGGGCAGTGATGAGACCCAGTACTTC. Translating gives CASSYGTGGSDETQYF.

This clonotype was seen only once. This sequence joins TRBV6-4 and TRBJ1-4; a weak D match, TRBD1 (6 bases). The CDR3 has 16 amino acids. Germline V gene lookup returns CDR1 MRHNA and CDR2 SNTAGT. Trimming removed 2 bases at V and 8 bases at J, with 18 bases between. The CDR3 here is CASSDEGGRVCEKLFF. The CDR3 coding sequence is TGTGCCAGCAGTGACGAGGGGGGGCGAGTATGCGAAAAACTGTTTTTT.

With regard to this clonotype: The junction departs from germline at one end; a sequencing error may be responsible. CDR3 residues: CSVSGTGANGQFF. The CDR3 DNA sequence: TGCAGCGTTTCCGGGACAGGTGCTAATGGGCAGTTCTTC. The V call is TRBV29-1, the J call TRBJ2-1; 8 nucleotides line up with TRBD1. The CDR3 has 13 residues. Germline V gives CDR1 SQVTM, CDR2 ANQGSEA.

CDR3 nucleotide sequence: TGTGCCAGCAGCTTAGTTCAGGGATTTTACACTGAAGCTTTCTTT. This sequence encodes CASSLVQGFYTEAFF. The J gene is TRBJ1-1, the V gene TRBV7-2, with D maybe TRBD1 (5 bases). Germline V lookup: CDR1 SGHTA, CDR2 FQGNSA. Trimming removed 1 base at V and 3 bases at J, with 12 bases between. The CDR3 is made up of 15 amino acids.

This chain joins TRBV29-1 and TRBJ2-1; D is unclear. V was pared by 7 bases and J by 3 bases, with 10 bases between. The germline V gene encodes CDR1 SQVTM and CDR2 ANQGSEA. This CDR3 has 12 amino acids. CDR3 sequence (DNA): TGCAGCGCTTCCCGGAGCTACAATGAGCAGTTCTTC. Encoded protein: CSASRSYNEQFF.